This TCR beta chain was obtained from a study of CD8 T cells in ankylosing spondylitis (dated by TCRdb to 2016 to 2017). With regard to the full study: The study set out to find disease-linked TCR variants by profiling T cell receptor beta repertoires in ankylosing spondylitis patients and healthy donors. In total, the full study cohort was made up of 100 to 140 healthy donors and about two dozen ankylosing spondylitis patients. Peripheral blood samples were taken, and synovial fluid was additionally collected from ankylosing spondylitis patients.

Paper-wide results and their limitations: Blood from ankylosing spondylitis patients appeared to be characterized by a TCR beta motif composed of about 8 highly homologous amino acid variants. The disease-linked clones were reported as significantly enriched in matched synovial fluid samples from ankylosing spondylitis patients. Some motif variants were previously reported in synovial fluid and blood of reactive arthritis patients, suggesting common disease-initiation mechanisms. The disease-linked clones showed a CD8+ phenotype and occurred at relatively low frequencies in peripheral blood.

The instrument was an Illumina HiSeq 2500. Quantitative 5'-RACE with molecular barcodes was used to prepare TCR beta libraries. Processing in the source paper ran as follows. A new computational method, built on a probabilistic model of VDJ rearrangement, was used to identify disease-linked TCR variants. The public reads were quality trimmed at Q25 with fastp and then assembled into clones with MiXCR by TCRdb, keeping productive beta chains. A single entry per CDR3 protein holds the most common genes and DNA from its merged rows. TCRdb's processing, not the authors', yielded these V and J calls. The sample records approximately 240,000 distinct CDR3 sequences, 20% to 30% of which are singletons. Approximately 0.61% of the sample is taken by the ten largest. This clonotype was recorded at least ten times. No antigen is known for it. It has no much larger one-base neighbor in the sample; base qualities were not kept.

The CDR3, from cysteine to phenylalanine, totals 15 residues. The only DNA kept is the CDR3, 45 bases in frame from the first base. Based on the germline V gene (reference sequence), the CDR1 and CDR2 sequences are SEHNR and FQNEAQ. The germline ends are 11 bases apart after V is trimmed by 1 base and J by 3 bases. The sample comprised blood, either unsorted or a sorted T cell fraction (not recorded which). The chain joins TRBV7-9 to TRBJ2-3, with TRBD1 tentatively as D gene (5 bases match). This receptor was taken from a male donor with ankylosing spondylitis or in good health (not recorded which). In nucleotide form, the sequence is TGTGCCAGCAGCTTAGAAGGGGTTGATACAGATACGCAGTATTTT. The translation is CASSLEGVDTDTQYF.